These 6 T cell receptor beta chains were sequenced from one sample in a study of OX40 agonist ivuxolimab in advanced cancers. TCRdb keeps only in-frame clones here, not all; method: immunoSEQ multiplex PCR. The sample includes 52,000 or so clones, roughly 90% of them seen just once. The source was CD4+ or CD8+ T cells sorted from blood, collected in a trial of the OX40 agonist ivuxolimab. The receptors shown here come from an adult with an advanced solid tumor such as melanoma, head and neck, liver or kidney cancer.

The gene calls are TRBV6-1 and TRBJ2-7; 8 bases align to TRBD1. The germline CDR1 and CDR2 sequences are MNHNS and SASEGT. The CDR3 has 15 residues. The J segment lost 0 bases and the V segment lost 6 bases, leaving 7 bases of the junction unmatched. The CDR3 DNA follows: TGTGCCAGCAGCGCCGGGACAGGAAACTCCTACGAGCAGTACTTC. The encoded protein is CASSAGTGNSYEQYF.

The V gene is TRBV6-6, the J gene TRBJ2-7; TRBD1 matches 9 bases. CDR1 and CDR2 (germline): MNHNY, SVGAGI (reference sequence). This CDR3 is built from 15 residues. With 1 base clipped from V and 3 bases from J, the junction kept 4 bases outside the gene matches. CDR3 bases: TGTGCCAGCAGTTACTGGCCGGGACAGGGCTACGAGCAGTACTTC. As protein: CASSYWPGQGYEQYF.

This sequence joins TRBV9 and TRBJ2-7; D tentatively fits TRBD1 or TRBD2 (6 bases each). The CDR3 length is 14 residues. With 1 base removed from V and 6 bases from J, the gap between germline ends came to 14 bases. The germline gives CDR1 SGDLS, CDR2 YYNGEE. CDR3 sequence (DNA): TGTGCCAGCAGCGTACGAGGGGGGCTAGGCGAGCAGTACTTC. Its translation is CASSVRGGLGEQYF.

In DNA form, the CDR3 reads TGTGCCAGCAGCGTAAGCACAGGGGCGGAGCAGTACTTC. Amino acid sequence: CASSVSTGAEQYF. The chain couples TRBV9 to TRBJ2-7; the match to TRBD1 covers 7 bases. Per the germline V gene, CDR1 is SGDLS and CDR2 is YYNGEE. The V and J ends lost 1 base and 7 bases, in that order; junction bases with no gene match: 5. The CDR3 has 13 amino acids.

The J gene is TRBJ2-2, the V gene TRBV7-9, with D maybe TRBD2 (5 bases). The CDR3 is made up of 14 amino acids. CDR1 and CDR2 (germline): SEHNR, FQNEAQ (reference sequence). Trimming cost V 3 bases and J 4 bases, with 9 bases left between them. The CDR3 is CASSFGMGTGELFF. In DNA form, the CDR3 reads TGTGCCAGCAGCTTCGGGATGGGCACCGGGGAGCTGTTTTTT.

The J gene is TRBJ2-5, the V gene TRBV7-2, with TRBD1 matching 7 bases. CDR3 length: 14 amino acids. The V gene end was trimmed by 6 bases and the J gene end by 7 bases; junction bases not matched to a gene: 11. In germline, CDR1 is SGHTA, CDR2 FQGNSA. The CDR3 coding sequence is TGTGCCAGCAGTTCGAGACAGGGTTGGGGGACCCAGTACTTC. Translated, it gives CASSSRQGWGTQYF.